The rows below give T cell receptor beta chains drawn from one sample of a study of cytomegalovirus exposure and HLA in healthy donors. The assay was immunoSEQ multiplex PCR, and TCRdb's table has in-frame clones only and misses some. The sample lists under 130,000 clones, about four fifths seen once, with 2% to 2.5% in the top ten. The sequenced sample consisted of PBMCs. The source is a man aged 25 to 40 in good health and CMV-seronegative. CDR3s include the opening cysteine and the closing phenylalanine or tryptophan. Fields, in order: V gene, J gene, D gene, clone size, CDR3 protein, CDR3 DNA. A D gene is named only where the DNA matches it firmly. Clone size is not always given. Where it is, it says once, few, many or a class for expanded clones.

TRBV7-9	TRBJ2-5	-	-	CASSWGTETQYF	TGTGCCAGCAGCTGGGGCACAGAGACCCAGTACTTC
TRBV4-1	TRBJ1-1	-	-	CASSQDSSRNTEAFF	TGCGCCAGCAGCCAAGATTCATCCAGGAACACTGAAGCTTTCTTT
TRBV4-1	TRBJ1-5	-	-	CASSQDGGIVDQPQHF	TGCGCCAGCAGCCAAGATGGGGGGATTGTCGATCAGCCCCAGCATTTT
TRBV28	TRBJ2-5	TRBD1	once	CASSQGTGEKTQYF	TGTGCCAGCAGCCAAGGGACAGGGGAAAAGACCCAGTACTTC
TRBV7-8	TRBJ2-5	-	-	CASSFSQGQETQYF	TGTGCCAGCAGCTTTTCCCAGGGCCAAGAGACCCAGTACTTC
TRBV4-1	TRBJ2-3	TRBD1	-	CASSQTGTVDTQYF	TGCGCCAGCAGCCAAACCGGGACAGTGGATACGCAGTATTTT
TRBV2	TRBJ2-7	-	few	CASTGRGFSYEQYF	TGTGCCAGCACGGGGCGGGGATTCTCCTACGAGCAGTACTTC
TRBV27	TRBJ2-2	TRBD2	-	CASSTLGLAHNTGELFF	TGTGCCAGCAGTACCCTCGGACTAGCTCACAACACCGGGGAGCTGTTTTTT
TRBV6-5	TRBJ2-7	-	-	CASSWPQFTTYEQYF	TGTGCCAGCAGTTGGCCCCAATTTACTACCTACGAGCAGTACTTC
TRBV7-9	TRBJ2-3	-	-	CASSETRSTDTQYF	TGTGCCAGCAGCGAAACTAGAAGCACAGATACGCAGTATTTT
TRBV10-3	TRBJ1-3	TRBD1	-	CAIMGQGSGNTIYF	TGTGCCATCATGGGACAGGGAAGTGGAAACACCATATATTTT
TRBV27	TRBJ1-5	-	few	CASSLSGDQPQHF	TGTGCCAGCAGTTTAAGCGGGGATCAGCCCCAGCATTTT
TRBV6-5	TRBJ1-1	-	-	CASSPGTSWNTEAFF	TGTGCCAGCAGTCCCGGGACTTCCTGGAACACTGAAGCTTTCTTT